The T cell receptor (beta chain) described here comes from a study of blood T cell repertoires in COVID-19. Study overall: Samples of COVID-19 (acute and convalescent) were obtained from the United States, Italy and Spain. The analysed material was cDNA or gDNA that came from T cells, B-cell-depleted T cells, or PBMCs.

A single count supports this clone. Per the original data handling: Nucleated cell number was recorded as an estimate derived from reference gene primer amplification. Sequencing used immunoSEQ multiplex PCR; TCRdb keeps in-frame clones, though not all of them. V and J calls plus clone size are reproduced from that table; the DNA served to infer D and trimming. The repertoire has about 50,000 clones, roughly nine tenths of them found once; the top ten carry roughly 10%. This CDR3 has 13 amino acids. With 4 bases removed from V and 7 bases from J, the gap between germline ends came to 9 bases. CDR1 is KGHDR, CDR2 SFDVKD, per germline.

The sequencing sample was made of peripheral blood. V usage is TRBV24-1 and J usage is TRBJ1-4, with D maybe TRBD1 (5 bases). This clonotype originated in an elderly woman with acute or convalescent COVID-19. CDR3 coding DNA: TGTGCCACCAGTGACCCAGGGCGTGAAAAACTGTTTTTT. Translated, it gives CATSDPGREKLFF.